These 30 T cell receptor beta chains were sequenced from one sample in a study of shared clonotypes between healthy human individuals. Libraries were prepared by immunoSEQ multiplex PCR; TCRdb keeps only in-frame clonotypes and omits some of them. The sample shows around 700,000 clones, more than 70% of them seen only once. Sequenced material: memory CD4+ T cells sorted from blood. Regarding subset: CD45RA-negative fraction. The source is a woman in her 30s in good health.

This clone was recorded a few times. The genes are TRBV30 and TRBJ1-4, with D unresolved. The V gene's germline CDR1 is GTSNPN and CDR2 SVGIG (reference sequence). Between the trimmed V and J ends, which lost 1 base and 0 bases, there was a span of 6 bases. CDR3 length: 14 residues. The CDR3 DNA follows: TGTGCCTGGAGTGGGACGGCAACTAATGAAAAACTGTTTTTT. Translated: CAWSGTATNEKLFF. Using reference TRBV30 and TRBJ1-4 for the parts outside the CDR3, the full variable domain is SQTIHQWPATLVQPVGSPLSLECTVEGTSNPNLYWYRQAAGRGLQLLFYSVGIGQISSEVPQNLSASRPQDRQFILSSKKLLLSDSGFYLCAWSGTATNEKLFFGSGTQLSVL.

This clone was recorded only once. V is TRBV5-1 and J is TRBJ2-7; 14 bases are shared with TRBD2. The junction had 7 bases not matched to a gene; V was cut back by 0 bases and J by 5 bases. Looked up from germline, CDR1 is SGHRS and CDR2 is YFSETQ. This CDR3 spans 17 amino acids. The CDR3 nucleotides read TGCGCCAGCAGCTTGGCCCCAGGACTAGCGGGAGGTAACGAGCAGTACTTC. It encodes CASSLAPGLAGGNEQYF.

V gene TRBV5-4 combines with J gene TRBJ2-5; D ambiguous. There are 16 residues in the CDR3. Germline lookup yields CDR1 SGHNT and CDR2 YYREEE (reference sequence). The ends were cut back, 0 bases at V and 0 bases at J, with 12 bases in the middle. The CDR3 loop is CASSLDQAGYQETQYF. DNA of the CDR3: TGTGCCAGCAGCTTGGATCAGGCCGGCTACCAAGAGACCCAGTACTTC.

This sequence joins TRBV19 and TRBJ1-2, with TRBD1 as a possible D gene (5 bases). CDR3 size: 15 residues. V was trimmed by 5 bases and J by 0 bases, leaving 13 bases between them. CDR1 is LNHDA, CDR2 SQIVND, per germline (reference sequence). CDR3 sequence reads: CASSWGTGPNYGYTF. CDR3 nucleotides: TGTGCCAGTAGTTGGGGCACGGGGCCTAACTATGGCTACACCTTC.

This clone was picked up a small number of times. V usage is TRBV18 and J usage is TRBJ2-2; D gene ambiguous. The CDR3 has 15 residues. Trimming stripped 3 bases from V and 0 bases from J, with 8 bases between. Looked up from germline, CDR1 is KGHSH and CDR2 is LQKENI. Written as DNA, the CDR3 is TGTGCCAGCTCACCGGCATCCTCGAACACCGGGGAGCTGTTTTTT. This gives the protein CASSPASSNTGELFF.

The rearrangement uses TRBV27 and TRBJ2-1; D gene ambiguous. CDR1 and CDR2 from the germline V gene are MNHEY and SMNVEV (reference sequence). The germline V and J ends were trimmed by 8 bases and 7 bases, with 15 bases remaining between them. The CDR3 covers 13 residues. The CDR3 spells CASLRRGYNEQFF. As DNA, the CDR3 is TGTGCCAGCCTGCGGCGAGGTTATAATGAGCAGTTCTTC.

The CDR3 loop is CSVGETSGTQGGKETQYF. The DNA for the CDR3 is TGCAGCGTTGGTGAGACTAGCGGGACGCAAGGAGGAAAAGAGACCCAGTACTTC. The V call is TRBV29-1, the J call TRBJ2-5; 11 bases map to TRBD2. The CDR3 spans 18 residues. Germline trimming cut 4 bases from V and 3 bases from J; bases unmatched to any gene: 16. The germline V gene encodes CDR1 SQVTM and CDR2 ANQGSEA.

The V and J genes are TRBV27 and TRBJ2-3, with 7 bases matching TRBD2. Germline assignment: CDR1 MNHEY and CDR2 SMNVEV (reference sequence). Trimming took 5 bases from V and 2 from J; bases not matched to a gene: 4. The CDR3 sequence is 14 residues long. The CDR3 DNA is TGTGCCAGCAGTGGCGGGAGAAACACAGATACGCAGTATTTT. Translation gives CASSGGRNTDTQYF.

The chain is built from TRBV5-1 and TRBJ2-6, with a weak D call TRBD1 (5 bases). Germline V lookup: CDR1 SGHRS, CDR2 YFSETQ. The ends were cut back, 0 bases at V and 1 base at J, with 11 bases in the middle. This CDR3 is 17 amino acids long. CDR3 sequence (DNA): TGCGCCAGCAGCTTGGTCCAGGGTGGGTCTGGGGCCAACGTCCTGACTTTC. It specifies CASSLVQGGSGANVLTF.

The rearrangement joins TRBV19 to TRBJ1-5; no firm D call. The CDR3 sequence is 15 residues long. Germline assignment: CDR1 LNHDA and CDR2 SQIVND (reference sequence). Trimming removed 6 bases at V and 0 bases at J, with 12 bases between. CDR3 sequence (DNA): TGTGCCAGTAGGATCTTGGACCCTAGCAATCAGCCCCAGCATTTT. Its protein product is CASRILDPSNQPQHF.

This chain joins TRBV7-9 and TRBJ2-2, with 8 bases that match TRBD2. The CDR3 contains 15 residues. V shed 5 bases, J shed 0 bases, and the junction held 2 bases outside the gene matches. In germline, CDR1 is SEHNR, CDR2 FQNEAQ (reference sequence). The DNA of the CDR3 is TGTGCCAGCAGCGCGGGACTAGCGAACACCGGGGAGCTGTTTTTT. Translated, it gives CASSAGLANTGELFF.

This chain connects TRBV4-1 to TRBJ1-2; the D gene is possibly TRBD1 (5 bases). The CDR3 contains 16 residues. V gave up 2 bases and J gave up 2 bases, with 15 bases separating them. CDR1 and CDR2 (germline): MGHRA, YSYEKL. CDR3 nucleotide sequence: TGCGCCAGCAGCCAACTCGTGGGACGGCTCAACTATGGCTACACCTTC. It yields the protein CASSQLVGRLNYGYTF.

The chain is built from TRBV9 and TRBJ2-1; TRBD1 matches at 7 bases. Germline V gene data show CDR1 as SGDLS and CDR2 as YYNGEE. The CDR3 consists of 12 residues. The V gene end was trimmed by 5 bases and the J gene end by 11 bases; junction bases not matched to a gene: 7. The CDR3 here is CASSAWDRQQFF. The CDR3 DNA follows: TGTGCCAGCAGTGCATGGGACAGACAGCAGTTCTTC.

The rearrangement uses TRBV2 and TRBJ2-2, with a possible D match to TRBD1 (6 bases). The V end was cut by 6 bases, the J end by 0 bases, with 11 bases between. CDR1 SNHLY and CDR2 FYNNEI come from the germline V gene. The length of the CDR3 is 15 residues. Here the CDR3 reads CASRDDRTNTGELFF. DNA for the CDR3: TGTGCCAGCAGAGATGACAGGACGAACACCGGGGAGCTGTTTTTT.

The CDR3 region is CASSLGTGTGYTF. As DNA, the CDR3 is TGTGCCAGCAGCTTAGGGACAGGGACCGGCTACACCTTC. The chain recombines TRBV11-1 with TRBJ1-2; 8 nucleotides match TRBD1. The CDR3 spans 13 residues. CDR1 is SGHAT and CDR2 is FQDESV in the germline V gene (reference sequence). Trimming cost V 1 base and J 8 bases; bases outside gene matches: 3.

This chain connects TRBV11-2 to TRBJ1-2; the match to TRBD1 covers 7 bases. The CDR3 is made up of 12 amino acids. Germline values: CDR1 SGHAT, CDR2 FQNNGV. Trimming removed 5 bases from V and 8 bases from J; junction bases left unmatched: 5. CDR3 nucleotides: TGTGCCAGCAGCCAGGGAGGGGGCGGCTACACCTTC. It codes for CASSQGGGGYTF.

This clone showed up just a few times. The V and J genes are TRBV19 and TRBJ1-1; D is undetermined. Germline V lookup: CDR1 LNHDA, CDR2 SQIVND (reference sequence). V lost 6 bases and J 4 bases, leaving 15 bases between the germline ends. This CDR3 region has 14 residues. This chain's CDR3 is CASRWERGGTEAFF. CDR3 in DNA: TGTGCCAGTAGATGGGAAAGAGGCGGCACTGAAGCTTTCTTT.

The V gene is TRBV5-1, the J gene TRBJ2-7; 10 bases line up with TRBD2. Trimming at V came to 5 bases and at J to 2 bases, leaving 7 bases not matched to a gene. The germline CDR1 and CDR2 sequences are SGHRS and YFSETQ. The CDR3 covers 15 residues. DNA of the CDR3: TGCGCCAGCAGGGAAACTAGCGGGGCAACCTACGAGCAGTACTTC. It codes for CASRETSGATYEQYF.

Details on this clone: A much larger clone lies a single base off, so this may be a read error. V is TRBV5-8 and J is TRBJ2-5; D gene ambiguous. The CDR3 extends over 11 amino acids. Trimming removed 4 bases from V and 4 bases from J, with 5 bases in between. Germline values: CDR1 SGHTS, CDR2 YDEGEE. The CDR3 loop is CASSRRETQYF. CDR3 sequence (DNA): TGTGCCAGCAGCCGGAGAGAGACCCAGTACTTC.

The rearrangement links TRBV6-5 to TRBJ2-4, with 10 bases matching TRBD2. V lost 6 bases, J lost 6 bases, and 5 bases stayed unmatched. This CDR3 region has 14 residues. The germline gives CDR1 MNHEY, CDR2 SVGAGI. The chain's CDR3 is CASSKREGGNIQYF. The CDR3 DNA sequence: TGTGCCAGCAGCAAGCGGGAGGGGGGAAACATTCAGTACTTC.

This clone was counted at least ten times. The CDR3 region has the DNA TGTGCCATCAGTGAGTCGGGCGTATCGGTCGTACCGTACGGCTACACCTTC. Translated, it gives CAISESGVSVVPYGYTF. J is TRBJ1-2 and V is TRBV10-3; D call uncertain. Trimming removed 0 bases at V and 8 bases at J, with 22 bases between. Germline CDR1 is ENHRY and CDR2 is SYGVKD. The CDR3 length is 17 residues.

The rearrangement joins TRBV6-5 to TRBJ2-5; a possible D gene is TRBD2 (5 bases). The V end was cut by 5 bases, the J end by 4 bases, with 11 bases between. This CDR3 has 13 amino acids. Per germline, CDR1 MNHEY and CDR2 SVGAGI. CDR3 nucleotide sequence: TGTGCCAGCAGTCTCTTGGGAGCAGAGACCCAGTACTTC. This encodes CASSLLGAETQYF.

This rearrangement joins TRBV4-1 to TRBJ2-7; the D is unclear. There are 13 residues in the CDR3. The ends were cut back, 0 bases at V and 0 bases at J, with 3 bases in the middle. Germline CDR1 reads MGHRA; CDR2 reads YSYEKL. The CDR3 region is CASSQDISYEQYF. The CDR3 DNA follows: TGCGCCAGCAGCCAAGATATCTCCTACGAGCAGTACTTC.

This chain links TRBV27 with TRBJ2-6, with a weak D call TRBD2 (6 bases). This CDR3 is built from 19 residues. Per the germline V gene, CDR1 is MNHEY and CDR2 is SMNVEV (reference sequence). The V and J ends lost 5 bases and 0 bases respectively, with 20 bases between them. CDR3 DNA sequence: TGTGCCAGCAGTCAACGATTGGGACTTCTTAGCTCTGGGGCCAACGTCCTGACTTTC. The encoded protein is CASSQRLGLLSSGANVLTF.

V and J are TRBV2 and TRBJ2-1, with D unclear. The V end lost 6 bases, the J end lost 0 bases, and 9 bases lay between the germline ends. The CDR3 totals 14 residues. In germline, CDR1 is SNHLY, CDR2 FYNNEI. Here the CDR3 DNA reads TGTGCCAGCAGGGCTGATCGCTCCTACAATGAGCAGTTCTTC. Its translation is CASRADRSYNEQFF.

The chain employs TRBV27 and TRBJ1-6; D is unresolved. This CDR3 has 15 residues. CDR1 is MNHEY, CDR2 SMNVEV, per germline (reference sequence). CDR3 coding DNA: TGTGCTAAGAGGACGGAGAGCTCCTATAATTCACCCCTCCACTTT. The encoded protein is CAKRTESSYNSPLHF.

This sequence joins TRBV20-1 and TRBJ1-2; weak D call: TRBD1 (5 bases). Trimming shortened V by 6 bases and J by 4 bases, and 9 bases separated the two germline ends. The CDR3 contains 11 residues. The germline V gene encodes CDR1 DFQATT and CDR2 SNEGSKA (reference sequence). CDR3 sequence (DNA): TGCAGTGCAGCGGACACCTATGGCTACACCTTC. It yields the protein CSAADTYGYTF.

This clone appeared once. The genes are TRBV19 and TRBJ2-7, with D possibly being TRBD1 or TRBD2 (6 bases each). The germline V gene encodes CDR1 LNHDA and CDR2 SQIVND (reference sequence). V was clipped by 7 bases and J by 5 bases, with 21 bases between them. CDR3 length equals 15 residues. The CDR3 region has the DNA TGTGCCAGTAAAAAAAACGGCGGGACACTTGACGAGCAGTACTTC. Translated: CASKKNGGTLDEQYF. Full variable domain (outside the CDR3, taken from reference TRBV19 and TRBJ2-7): DGGITQSPKYLFRKEGQNVTLSCEQNLNHDAMYWYRQDPGQGLRLIYYSQIVNDFQKGDIAEGYSVSREKKESFPLTVTSAQKNPTAFYLCASKKNGGTLDEQYFGPGTRLTVT.

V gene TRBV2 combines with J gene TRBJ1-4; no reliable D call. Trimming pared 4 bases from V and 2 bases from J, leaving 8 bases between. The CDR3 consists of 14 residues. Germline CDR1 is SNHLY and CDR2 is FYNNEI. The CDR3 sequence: CASSGRVTNEKLFF. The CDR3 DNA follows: TGTGCCAGCAGTGGAAGGGTTACTAATGAAAAACTGTTTTTT.

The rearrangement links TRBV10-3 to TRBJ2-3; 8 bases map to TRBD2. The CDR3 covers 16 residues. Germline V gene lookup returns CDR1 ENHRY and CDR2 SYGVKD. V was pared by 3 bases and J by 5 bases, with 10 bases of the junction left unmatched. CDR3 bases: TGTGCCATCAGTGACGTTTTCGGGAGGGCCGGAGATACGCAGTATTTT. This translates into CAISDVFGRAGDTQYF.